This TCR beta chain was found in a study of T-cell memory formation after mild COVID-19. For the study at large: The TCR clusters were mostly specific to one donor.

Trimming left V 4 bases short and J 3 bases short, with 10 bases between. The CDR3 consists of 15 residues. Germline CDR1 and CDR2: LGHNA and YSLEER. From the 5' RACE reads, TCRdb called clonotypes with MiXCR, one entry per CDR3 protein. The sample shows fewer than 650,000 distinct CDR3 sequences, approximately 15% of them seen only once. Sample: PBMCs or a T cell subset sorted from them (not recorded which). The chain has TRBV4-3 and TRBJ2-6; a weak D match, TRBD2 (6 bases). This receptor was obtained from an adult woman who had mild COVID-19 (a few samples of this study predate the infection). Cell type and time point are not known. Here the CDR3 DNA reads TGCGCCAGCAGCCGAGACGGGAGTGGGGCCAACGTCCTGACTTTC. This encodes CASSRDGSGANVLTF.